The 30 T cell receptor beta chains presented below share a single source sample, sequenced in a study of blood T cell repertoires in COVID-19. Using immunoSEQ multiplex PCR, the repertoire was profiled, and TCRdb retains in-frame clones only, with some absent. The sample has some 85,000 clones, about 77% seen once. Sequencing was done on a sample of peripheral blood. The receptors were sampled from a man between 65 and 85 years old with COVID-19, enrolled during active disease.

CDR3 coding DNA: TGTGCCAGCAGCTTCACTAGCGGGGGGGCCGGAGAGACCCAGTACTTC. It specifies CASSFTSGGAGETQYF. This chain links TRBV7-6 with TRBJ2-5; 13 bases are a match to TRBD2. The germline CDR1 and CDR2 sequences are SGHVS and FNYEAQ. With V trimmed by 3 bases and J by 4 bases, 5 bases remained unmatched. This CDR3 comprises 16 residues.

This chain connects TRBV9 to TRBJ1-4; 7 nucleotides agree with TRBD1. Trimming at V came to 0 bases and at J to 0 bases, leaving 8 bases not matched to a gene. The germline V gene encodes CDR1 SGDLS and CDR2 YYNGEE. CDR3 size: 18 residues. The CDR3 sequence: CASSVGTGPIATNEKLFF. Here the CDR3 DNA reads TGTGCCAGCAGCGTAGGGACAGGACCTATTGCAACTAATGAAAAACTGTTTTTT.

The chain joins TRBV19 to TRBJ2-5; 7 bases match TRBD1. Trimming took 0 bases from V and 1 from J; bases not matched to a gene: 2. The germline V gene has CDR1 LNHDA and CDR2 SQIVND (reference sequence). This CDR3 region has 15 residues. DNA of the CDR3: TGTGCCAGTAGTATAGATCGACAGGGCCAAGAGACCCAGTACTTC. It codes for CASSIDRQGQETQYF.

The rearrangement links TRBV6-5 to TRBJ2-7, with D maybe TRBD2 (6 bases). Per germline, CDR1 MNHEY and CDR2 SVGAGI. The V end lost 5 bases, the J end lost 5 bases, and 16 bases lay between the germline ends. This CDR3 is 14 amino acids long. This CDR3 is CASSLQSGANEQYF. The CDR3, as DNA: TGTGCCAGCAGTCTCCAGTCGGGAGCCAACGAGCAGTACTTC.

The chain employs TRBV10-3 and TRBJ2-7; TRBD1 matches at 9 bases. The J segment lost 2 bases and the V segment lost 2 bases, leaving 7 bases of the junction unmatched. The germline CDR1 and CDR2 sequences are ENHRY and SYGVKD. The CDR3 extends over 16 amino acids. In nucleotides, the CDR3 is TGTGCCATCAGTGAGCGGACAGGGGTCCGGCCCTACGAGCAGTACTTC. Its translation is CAISERTGVRPYEQYF.

This clone was seen a few times. V gene TRBV19 combines with J gene TRBJ1-5; possible D gene TRBD1, 5 bases. V dropped 5 bases and J dropped 3 bases, with 11 bases sitting between them. This CDR3 contains 14 residues. Per germline, CDR1 LNHDA and CDR2 SQIVND (reference sequence). In nucleotides, the CDR3 is TGTGCCAGTAGTGGAGGGACGATCAATCAGCCCCAGCATTTT. Translation gives CASSGGTINQPQHF.

This clone was observed a single time. This chain uses TRBV18 with TRBJ2-6; D may be TRBD2 (6 bases). The CDR3 is made up of 18 amino acids. Trimming took 4 bases from V and 4 from J, leaving 20 bases between them. The V gene's germline CDR1 is KGHSH and CDR2 LQKENI. The CDR3 nucleotides are TGTGCCAGCTCACTTAACTCTGCGGGGCTTCGCGGGGCCAACGTCCTGACTTTC. It yields the protein CASSLNSAGLRGANVLTF.

The rearrangement links TRBV19 to TRBJ1-2; a weak D match, TRBD1 (5 bases). This CDR3 region has 14 residues. Germline assignment: CDR1 LNHDA and CDR2 SQIVND (reference sequence). Trimming removed 0 bases from V and 8 bases from J, with 13 bases in between. The CDR3 is CASSIEAGLLGYTF. CDR3 bases: TGTGCCAGTAGTATAGAGGCAGGGCTGTTGGGCTACACCTTC.

The J gene is TRBJ2-1, the V gene TRBV6-6; no firm D call. CDR1 MNHNY and CDR2 SVGAGI come from the germline V gene (reference sequence). The CDR3 length is 15 residues. V was shortened by 3 bases and J by 2 bases, with 11 bases between the two germline ends. DNA of the CDR3: TGTGCCAGCAGTTATCCCGGGTCAACCTACAATGAGCAGTTCTTC. Its translation is CASSYPGSTYNEQFF.

The rearrangement joins TRBV7-2 to TRBJ2-3; TRBD1 matches 7 bases. The CDR3 spans 15 residues. Germline-derived CDR1 and CDR2 are SGHTA and FQGNSA. With V trimmed by 5 bases and J by 4 bases, 9 bases remained unmatched. The CDR3, as DNA: TGTGCCAGCAGCCTCCGGGACAGTGGATCAGATACGCAGTATTTT. The encoded protein is CASSLRDSGSDTQYF.

Only one count was recorded for this clone. The chain uses TRBV7-6 and TRBJ2-1; 12 nucleotides match TRBD2. The CDR3 covers 19 residues. CDR1 and CDR2 from the germline V gene are SGHVS and FNYEAQ. The V gene end was trimmed by 3 bases and the J gene end by 5 bases; junction bases not matched to a gene: 14. CDR3 in amino acids: CASSFSPRASGRADNEQFF. In nucleotides, the CDR3 is TGTGCCAGCAGCTTCTCGCCGAGGGCTAGCGGGAGGGCCGACAATGAGCAGTTCTTC.

The V and J genes are TRBV3-1 (or the pseudogene TRBV3-2) and TRBJ2-5, with D possibly TRBD1 on 5 matching bases. Germline-derived CDR1 and CDR2 are LGHDT and YNNKEL (reference sequence). V shed 4 bases and J shed 1 base, with 7 bases lying between them. The CDR3 runs 13 residues. In nucleotides, the CDR3 is TGTGCCAGCAGCCCGACAGTCCAAGAGACCCAGTACTTC. Encoded protein: CASSPTVQETQYF.

The chain uses TRBV7-9 and TRBJ2-3, with 12 bases fitting TRBD2. V trimming: 5 bases; J trimming: 6 bases; junction bases outside the gene matches: 9. The CDR3 sequence is 16 residues long. Germline CDR1 SEHNR, CDR2 FQNEAQ (reference sequence). The CDR3 DNA reads TGTGCCAGCAGCGCACTAGCGGGGGGCCAGCCGGATACGCAGTATTTT. Translated, it gives CASSALAGGQPDTQYF. Together with reference TRBV7-9 and TRBJ2-3, the CDR3 gives the full variable domain: DTGVSQNPRHKITKRGQNVTFRCDPISEHNRLYWYRQTLGQGPEFLTYFQNEAQLEKSRLLSDRFSAERPKGSFSTLEIQRTEQGDSAMYLCASSALAGGQPDTQYFGPGTRLTVL.

The CDR3 reads CASSHLQNEQFF. CDR3 bases: TGTGCCAGCAGCCATCTTCAGAATGAGCAGTTCTTC. This rearrangement joins TRBV3-1 (or the pseudogene TRBV3-2) to TRBJ2-1, with unresolved D. Deletions cut 3 bases from V and 7 bases from J, with 7 bases between. From germline, CDR1 is LGHDT and CDR2 YNNKEL (reference sequence). This CDR3 contains 12 residues.

This chain connects TRBV27 to TRBJ2-7; 9 bases match TRBD2. The CDR3 extends over 17 amino acids. Germline V gene lookup returns CDR1 MNHEY and CDR2 SMNVEV (reference sequence). The V gene end was trimmed by 5 bases and the J gene end by 2 bases; junction bases not matched to a gene: 13. The chain's CDR3 is CASSPRTSETYAYEQYF. The CDR3 nucleotides read TGTGCCAGCAGTCCCCGGACTAGCGAAACCTACGCCTACGAGCAGTACTTC.

The chain carries TRBV7-3 and TRBJ2-3; 7 nucleotides line up with TRBD2. V shed 2 bases and J 0 bases; nucleotides not matched to a gene: 5. CDR3 length equals 16 residues. CDR1 SGHTA and CDR2 FQGTGA come from the germline V gene. CDR3 DNA sequence: TGTGCCAGCAGCTTAGGACTAGTGGGTAGCACAGATACGCAGTATTTT. Its translation is CASSLGLVGSTDTQYF. The full variable domain, its missing parts supplied by reference TRBV7-3 and TRBJ2-3, is GAGVSQTPSNKVTEKGKYVELRCDPISGHTALYWYRQSLGQGPEFLIYFQGTGAADDSGLPNDRFFAVRPEGSVSTLKIQRTERGDSAVYLCASSLGLVGSTDTQYFGPGTRLTVL.

The chain links TRBV6-5 to TRBJ1-2; TRBD1 aligns across 8 bases. J lost 8 bases, V lost 0 bases, and 8 bases had no gene match. The CDR3 spans 15 residues. The V gene's germline CDR1 is MNHEY and CDR2 SVGAGI. Here the CDR3 DNA reads TGTGCCAGCAGTTACTCGAAGGTTGCAGGGGGCGGCTACACCTTC. It encodes CASSYSKVAGGGYTF.

This clone appeared a few times. CDR3 coding DNA: TGTGCCAGTAGTAGAACAGGGTACCAAGAGACCCAGTACTTC. Translation: CASSRTGYQETQYF. The rearrangement joins TRBV19 to TRBJ2-5, with D possibly being TRBD1 (6 bases). Deletions cut 4 bases from V and 0 bases from J, with 9 bases between. CDR1 and CDR2 (germline): LNHDA, SQIVND (reference sequence). CDR3 length: 14 amino acids.

The chain recombines TRBV30 with TRBJ2-1, with a weak D call TRBD1 (5 bases). Trimming pared 1 base from V and 0 bases from J, leaving 10 bases between. This CDR3 region has 15 residues. CDR1 is GTSNPN and CDR2 is SVGIG in the germline V gene (reference sequence). The CDR3 nucleotides read TGTGCCTGGAGTGGGCCAGGGTACTCCTACAATGAGCAGTTCTTC. Translation gives CAWSGPGYSYNEQFF.

The chain couples TRBV30 to TRBJ1-4; 9 bases agree with TRBD1. The CDR3 runs to 14 residues. The germline V gene encodes CDR1 GTSNPN and CDR2 SVGIG (reference sequence). The junction had 5 bases not matched to a gene; V was cut back by 2 bases and J by 7 bases. The CDR3 sequence: CAWSKQGAGEKLFF. CDR3 nucleotides: TGTGCCTGGAGTAAACAGGGGGCAGGTGAAAAACTGTTTTTT.

The count of this clone is one. The chain is built from TRBV6-5 and TRBJ2-3; 7 bases align to TRBD2. Germline V CDR1 and CDR2: MNHEY, SVGAGI. After removal of 1 base from V and 2 bases from J, the junction contained 6 bases not matched to a gene. There are 16 residues in the CDR3. This chain's CDR3 is CASSYYVGGNTDTQYF. The CDR3 region has the DNA TGTGCCAGCAGTTACTATGTCGGGGGGAACACAGATACGCAGTATTTT.

The chain couples TRBV19 to TRBJ1-1, with a tentative D call TRBD1 (6 bases). The CDR3 is 12 residues long. The ends were cut back, 4 bases at V and 8 bases at J, with 11 bases in the middle. Germline CDR1 LNHDA, CDR2 SQIVND (reference sequence). CDR3 sequence (DNA): TGTGCCAGTAGTACAGACAGGCTAGAAGCTTTCTTT. Its protein is CASSTDRLEAFF.

The gene calls are TRBV18 and TRBJ1-5, with 9 bases aligning to TRBD1. This CDR3 is built from 16 residues. After removal of 6 bases from V and 1 base from J, the junction contained 7 bases not matched to a gene. Germline lookup yields CDR1 KGHSH and CDR2 LQKENI. The CDR3 sequence: CASSFKGTGSNQPQHF. The CDR3 DNA reads as TGTGCCAGCTCCTTCAAAGGGACAGGGAGCAATCAGCCCCAGCATTTT.

The chain carries TRBV11-2 and TRBJ1-1, with TRBD1 as a possible D gene (6 bases). The CDR3 runs to 17 residues. The V end lost 5 bases, the J end lost 4 bases, and 23 bases lay between the germline ends. Per the germline V gene, CDR1 is SGHAT and CDR2 is FQNNGV. The CDR3 loop reads CASSPFVPTGYGTEAFF. Written as DNA, the CDR3 is TGTGCCAGCAGCCCCTTTGTTCCGACAGGTTATGGCACTGAAGCTTTCTTT.

V usage is TRBV5-8 and J usage is TRBJ2-6, with 8 bases lining up with TRBD1. The V segment lost 4 bases and the J segment 6 bases; nucleotides outside the gene matches: 12. There are 17 residues in the CDR3. Looked up from germline, CDR1 is SGHTS and CDR2 is YDEGEE. The CDR3 coding sequence is TGTGCCAGCAGCCCCGGGACAGGCACGGGAGAGGCCAACGTCCTGACTTTC. Protein: CASSPGTGTGEANVLTF.

In its sample, this clone ranks as medium-sized. The J gene is TRBJ1-5, the V gene TRBV9; unclear D gene. Germline CDR1 is SGDLS and CDR2 is YYNGEE. This CDR3 is 16 amino acids long. V gave up 0 bases and J gave up 0 bases, with 10 bases separating them. The CDR3 spells CASSVGEGYSNQPQHF. The DNA for the CDR3 is TGTGCCAGCAGCGTAGGCGAGGGTTATAGCAATCAGCCCCAGCATTTT.

The table lists this clone with many counts. The same CDR3 arises from other DNA sequences in this sample as well. This CDR3 is CASSHRRLAGGPGETQYF. CDR3 nucleotides: TGTGCCAGCAGCCACCGCAGACTAGCGGGAGGGCCGGGGGAGACCCAGTACTTC. The V call is TRBV3-1 (or the pseudogene TRBV3-2), the J call TRBJ2-5, with 14 bases lining up with TRBD2. The V segment lost 3 bases and the J segment 5 bases; nucleotides outside the gene matches: 11. The length of the CDR3 is 18 residues. The germline V gene has CDR1 LGHDT and CDR2 YNNKEL (reference sequence).

The V gene is TRBV10-3, the J gene TRBJ2-7; D is perhaps TRBD2 (6 bases). The germline CDR1 and CDR2 sequences are ENHRY and SYGVKD. The CDR3 loop spans 14 amino acids. The germline V and J ends were trimmed by 0 bases and 1 base, with 7 bases remaining between them. CDR3 sequence: CAISESGGSYEQYF. The DNA of the CDR3 is TGTGCCATCAGTGAGTCGGGGGGTTCCTACGAGCAGTACTTC.

The chain recombines TRBV6-5 with TRBJ2-1; D unresolved. V lost 6 bases and J lost 3, with 15 bases in between. CDR1 is MNHEY, CDR2 SVGAGI, per germline. The CDR3 totals 15 residues. DNA for the CDR3: TGTGCCAGCAGCTTAGATCACCAATACTACAATGAGCAGTTCTTC. Its protein product is CASSLDHQYYNEQFF.

The rearrangement links TRBV7-2 to TRBJ2-3; 7 bases line up with TRBD2. CDR1 SGHTA and CDR2 FQGNSA come from the germline V gene. This CDR3 is 12 amino acids long. V lost 5 bases, J lost 9 bases, and 5 bases stayed unmatched. CDR3 region: CASSEGRVTQYF. In DNA, the CDR3 is TGTGCCAGCAGCGAGGGGAGGGTAACGCAGTATTTT.